The source of this TCR beta chain is a study of blood T cell repertoires in COVID-19. Study as a whole: Material from acute and convalescent COVID-19 was sourced from the United States, Italy and Spain. In each case, the material was cDNA or gDNA derived from T cells, B-cell-depleted T cells, or PBMCs.

Per the study methods: Counts of nucleated cells, estimated from reference gene primer amplification, were obtained. Only in-frame clones appear in the TCRdb table, and some are missing; sequencing was by immunoSEQ multiplex PCR. V, J and clone size are those of that table, while D and trimming were read from the DNA. There are 140,000 to 150,000 clones in the sample; approximately 85% occur only once, and approximately 8% lies in the top ten. In germline, CDR1 is MNHEY, CDR2 SMNVEV (reference sequence). V lost 5 bases, J lost 4 bases, and 15 bases lay in between. CDR3 length: 15 amino acids. Enrolled during active infection, Seattle patients were then followed longitudinally.

Sequencing was performed on peripheral blood. This chain connects TRBV27 to TRBJ2-1; D is undetermined. The clonotype was recovered from a woman aged 55-70 years with COVID-19, enrolled during active disease. DNA for the CDR3: TGTGCCAGCAGTCCTTCAGGTACCCTTTACAATGAGCAGTTCTTC. This gives the protein CASSPSGTLYNEQFF.